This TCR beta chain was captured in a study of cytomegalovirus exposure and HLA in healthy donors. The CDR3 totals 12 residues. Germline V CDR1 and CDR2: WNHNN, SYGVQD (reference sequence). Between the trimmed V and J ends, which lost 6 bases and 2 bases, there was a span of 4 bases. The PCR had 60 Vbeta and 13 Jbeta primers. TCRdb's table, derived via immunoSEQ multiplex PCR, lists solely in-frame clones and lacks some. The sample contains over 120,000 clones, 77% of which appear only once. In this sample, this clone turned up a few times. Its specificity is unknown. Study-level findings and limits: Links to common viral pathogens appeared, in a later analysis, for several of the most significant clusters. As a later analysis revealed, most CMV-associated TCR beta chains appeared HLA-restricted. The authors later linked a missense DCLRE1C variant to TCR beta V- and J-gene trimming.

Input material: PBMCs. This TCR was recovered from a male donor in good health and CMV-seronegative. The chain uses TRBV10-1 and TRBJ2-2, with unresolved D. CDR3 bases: TGCGCCAGCAGATCTAACACCGGGGAGCTGTTTTTT. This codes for CASRSNTGELFF.